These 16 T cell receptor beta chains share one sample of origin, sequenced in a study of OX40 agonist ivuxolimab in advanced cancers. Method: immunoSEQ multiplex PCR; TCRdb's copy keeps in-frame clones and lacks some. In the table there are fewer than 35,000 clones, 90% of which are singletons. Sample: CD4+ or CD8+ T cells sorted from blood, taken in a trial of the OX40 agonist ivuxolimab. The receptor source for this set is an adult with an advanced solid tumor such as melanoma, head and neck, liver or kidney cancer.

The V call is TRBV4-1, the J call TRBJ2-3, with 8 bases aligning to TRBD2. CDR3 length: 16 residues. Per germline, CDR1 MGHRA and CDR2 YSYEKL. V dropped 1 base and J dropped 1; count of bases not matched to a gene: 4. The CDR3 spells CASSQVALAGTDTQYF. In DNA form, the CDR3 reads TGCGCCAGCAGCCAAGTAGCACTAGCGGGCACAGATACGCAGTATTTT.

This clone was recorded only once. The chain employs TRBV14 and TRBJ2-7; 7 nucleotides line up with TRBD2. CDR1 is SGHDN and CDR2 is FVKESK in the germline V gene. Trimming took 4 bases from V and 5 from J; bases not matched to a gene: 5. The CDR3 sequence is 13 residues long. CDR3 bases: TGTGCCAGCAGCCTCGGGGGGTCTCACGAGCAGTACTTC. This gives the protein CASSLGGSHEQYF.

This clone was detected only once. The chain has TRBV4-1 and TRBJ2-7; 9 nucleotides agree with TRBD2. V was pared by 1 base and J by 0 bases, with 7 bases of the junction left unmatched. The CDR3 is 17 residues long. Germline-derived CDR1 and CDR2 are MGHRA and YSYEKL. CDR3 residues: CASSQVRTSERSYEQYF. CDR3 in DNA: TGCGCCAGCAGCCAAGTCAGGACTAGCGAACGCTCCTACGAGCAGTACTTC.

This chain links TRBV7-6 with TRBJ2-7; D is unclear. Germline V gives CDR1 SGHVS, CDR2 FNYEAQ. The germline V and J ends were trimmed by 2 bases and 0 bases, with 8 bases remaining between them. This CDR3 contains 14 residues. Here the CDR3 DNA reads TGTGCCAGCAGCTTATCTCCGGGCTCCTACGAGCAGTACTTC. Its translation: CASSLSPGSYEQYF.

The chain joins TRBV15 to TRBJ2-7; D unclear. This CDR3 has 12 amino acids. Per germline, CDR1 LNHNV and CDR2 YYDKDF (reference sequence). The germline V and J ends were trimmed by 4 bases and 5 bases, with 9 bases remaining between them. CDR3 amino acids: CATSKVGHEQYF. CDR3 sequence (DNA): TGTGCCACCAGCAAGGTGGGCCACGAGCAGTACTTC.

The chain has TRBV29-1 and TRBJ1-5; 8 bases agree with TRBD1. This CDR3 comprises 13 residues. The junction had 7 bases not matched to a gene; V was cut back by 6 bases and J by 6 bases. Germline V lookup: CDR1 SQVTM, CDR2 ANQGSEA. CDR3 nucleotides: TGCAGCGTCTATACAGGGGGAGGTCAGCCCCAGCATTTT. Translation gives CSVYTGGGQPQHF.

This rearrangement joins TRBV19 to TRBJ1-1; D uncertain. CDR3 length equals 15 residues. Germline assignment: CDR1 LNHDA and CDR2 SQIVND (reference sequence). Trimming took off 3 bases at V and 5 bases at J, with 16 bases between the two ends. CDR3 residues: CASSMMYQWDTEAFF. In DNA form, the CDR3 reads TGTGCCAGTAGTATGATGTACCAGTGGGATACTGAAGCTTTCTTT.

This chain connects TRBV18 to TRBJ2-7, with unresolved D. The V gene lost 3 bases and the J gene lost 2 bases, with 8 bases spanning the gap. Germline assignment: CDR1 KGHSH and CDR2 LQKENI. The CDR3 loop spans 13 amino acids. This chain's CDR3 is CASSPAAAYEQYF. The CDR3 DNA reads TGTGCCAGCTCACCGGCAGCCGCCTACGAGCAGTACTTC.

CDR3 DNA sequence: TGCGCCAGCAGTGAACGACTAGACGGGCCGGAGACCCAGTACTTC. Protein: CASSERLDGPETQYF. The chain recombines TRBV10-2 with TRBJ2-5, with D perhaps TRBD2 (6 bases). Germline V gives CDR1 WSHSY, CDR2 SAAADI. The CDR3 consists of 15 residues. The V gene lost 3 bases and the J gene lost 5 bases, with 16 bases spanning the gap.

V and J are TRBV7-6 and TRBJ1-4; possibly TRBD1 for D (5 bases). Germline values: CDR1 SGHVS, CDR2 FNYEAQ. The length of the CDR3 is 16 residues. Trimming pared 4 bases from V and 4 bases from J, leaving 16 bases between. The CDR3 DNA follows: TGTGCCAGCAGCTCGTATACCCGGGACGGTAATGAAAAACTGTTTTTT. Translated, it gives CASSSYTRDGNEKLFF.

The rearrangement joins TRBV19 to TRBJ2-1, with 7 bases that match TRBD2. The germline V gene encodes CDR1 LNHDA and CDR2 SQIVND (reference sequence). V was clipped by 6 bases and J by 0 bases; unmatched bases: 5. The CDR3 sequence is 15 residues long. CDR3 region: CASRVGGSSYNEQFF. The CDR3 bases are TGTGCCAGTAGGGTTGGCGGGAGCTCCTACAATGAGCAGTTCTTC.

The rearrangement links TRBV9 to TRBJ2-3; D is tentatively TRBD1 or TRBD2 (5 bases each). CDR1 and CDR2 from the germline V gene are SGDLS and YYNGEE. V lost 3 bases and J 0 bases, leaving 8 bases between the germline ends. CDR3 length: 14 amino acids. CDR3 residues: CASSGRDSTDTQYF. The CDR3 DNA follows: TGTGCCAGCAGCGGCAGGGACAGCACAGATACGCAGTATTTT.

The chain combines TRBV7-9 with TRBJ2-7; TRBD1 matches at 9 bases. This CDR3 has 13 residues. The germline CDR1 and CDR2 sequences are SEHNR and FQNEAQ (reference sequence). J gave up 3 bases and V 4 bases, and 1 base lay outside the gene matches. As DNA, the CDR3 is TGTGCCAGCAGCTGGGGACAGGGCTACGAGCAGTACTTC. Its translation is CASSWGQGYEQYF.

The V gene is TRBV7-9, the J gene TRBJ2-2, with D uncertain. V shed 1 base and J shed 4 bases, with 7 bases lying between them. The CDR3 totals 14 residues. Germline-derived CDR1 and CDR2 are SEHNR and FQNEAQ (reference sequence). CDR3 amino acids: CASSLVIPTGELFF. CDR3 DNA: TGTGCCAGCAGCTTAGTAATCCCCACCGGGGAGCTGTTTTTT.

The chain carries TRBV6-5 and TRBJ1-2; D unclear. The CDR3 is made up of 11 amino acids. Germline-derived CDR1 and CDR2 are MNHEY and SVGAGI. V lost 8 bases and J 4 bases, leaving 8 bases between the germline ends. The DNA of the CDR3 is TGTGCCAGCGGGAGCCCCTATGGCTACACCTTC. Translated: CASGSPYGYTF.

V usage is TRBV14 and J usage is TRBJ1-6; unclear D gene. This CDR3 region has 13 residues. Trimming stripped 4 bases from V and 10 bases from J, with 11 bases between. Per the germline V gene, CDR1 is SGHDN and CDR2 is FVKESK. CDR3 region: CASSPMGGSPLHF. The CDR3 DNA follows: TGTGCCAGCAGCCCTATGGGAGGATCACCCCTCCACTTT. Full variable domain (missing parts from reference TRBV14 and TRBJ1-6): EAGVTQFPSHSVIEKGQTVTLRCDPISGHDNLYWYRRVMGKEIKFLLHFVKESKQDESGMPNNRFLAERTGGTYSTLKVQPAELEDSGVYFCASSPMGGSPLHFGNGTRLTVT.